Described below is a single T cell receptor beta chain sequence and its context. Its cognate antigen is unknown. The germline gives CDR1 SQVTM, CDR2 ANQGSEA. Trimming left V 0 bases short and J 7 bases short, with 16 bases between. The CDR3 is 15 residues long. These data belong to a study of T cell responses to AZD1222 COVID-19 vaccine. Overall study results and limits: No day 14 peak samples; only post-peak repertoires were characterized.

Clones were sequenced by immunoSEQ multiplex PCR, and TCRdb holds only the in-frame ones, with some missing. The sample contains under 150,000 clones, 80% to 90% of which appear only once. This specimen was peripheral blood, taken on day 0 of AZD1222 vaccination. J is TRBJ1-3 and V is TRBV29-1; possibly TRBD1 for D (5 bases). The receptor's source is an adult in good health. The CDR3 DNA reads TGCAGCGTTGAAGAAAGAGGCAGGGTTGGTAACACCATATATTTT. It specifies CSVEERGRVGNTIYF.